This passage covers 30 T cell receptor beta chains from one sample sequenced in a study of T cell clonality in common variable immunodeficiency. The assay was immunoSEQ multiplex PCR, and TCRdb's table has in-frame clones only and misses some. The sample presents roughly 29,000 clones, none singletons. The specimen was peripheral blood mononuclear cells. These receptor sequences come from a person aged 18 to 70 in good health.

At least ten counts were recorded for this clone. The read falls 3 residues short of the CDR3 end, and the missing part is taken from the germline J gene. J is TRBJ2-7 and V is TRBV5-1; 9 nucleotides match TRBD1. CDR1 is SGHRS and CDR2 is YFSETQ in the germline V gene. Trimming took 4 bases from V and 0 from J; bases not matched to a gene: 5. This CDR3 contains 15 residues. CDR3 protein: CASSLQGASSYEQYF. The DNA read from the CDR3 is TGCGCCAGCAGCCTACAGGGGGCTTCCTCCTACGAG.

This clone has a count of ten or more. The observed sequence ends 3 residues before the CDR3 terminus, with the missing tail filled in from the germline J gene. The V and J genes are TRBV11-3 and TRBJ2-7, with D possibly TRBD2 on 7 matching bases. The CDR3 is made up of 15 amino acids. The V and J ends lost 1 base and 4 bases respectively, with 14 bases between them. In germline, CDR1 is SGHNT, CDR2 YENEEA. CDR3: CASSLGGGPGYEQYF. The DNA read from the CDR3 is TGTGCCAGCAGCTTAGGGGGGGGGCCAGGTTACGAG.

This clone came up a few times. The covered CDR3 bases are TGTGCCAGCAGAAGCCCGGGAGGGGAGACG. It yields the protein CASRSPGGET. The full CDR3 protein reads CASRSPGGETQYF. V is TRBV6-2 or TRBV6-3 and J is TRBJ2-3; TRBD2 agrees at 8 bases. The read terminates 3 residues before the CDR3 end, so the remaining end is supplied by the germline J gene. Germline-derived CDR1 and CDR2 are MNHEY and SVGEGT. The CDR3 consists of 13 residues.

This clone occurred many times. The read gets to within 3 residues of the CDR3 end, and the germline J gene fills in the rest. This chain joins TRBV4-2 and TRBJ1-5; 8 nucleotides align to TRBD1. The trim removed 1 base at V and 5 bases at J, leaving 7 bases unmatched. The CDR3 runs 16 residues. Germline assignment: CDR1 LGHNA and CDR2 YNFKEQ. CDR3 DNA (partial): TGTGCCAGCAGCCAAGGACAGGGGTCGGGAGATCAGCCC. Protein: CASSQGQGSGDQP. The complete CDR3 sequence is CASSQGQGSGDQPQHF.

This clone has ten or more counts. The CDR3 here is CASSLVGGGEGTEAFF. Incomplete CDR3 DNA: TGCGCCAGCAGCTTGGTAGGCGGGGGCGAGGGAACTGAA. J is TRBJ1-1 and V is TRBV5-1; D may be TRBD1 (6 bases). The read ends 3 residues early relative to the CDR3; the germline J gene fills the gap. Trimming took off 0 bases at V and 5 bases at J, with 17 bases between the two ends. Germline-derived CDR1 and CDR2 are SGHRS and YFSETQ. The CDR3 covers 16 residues.

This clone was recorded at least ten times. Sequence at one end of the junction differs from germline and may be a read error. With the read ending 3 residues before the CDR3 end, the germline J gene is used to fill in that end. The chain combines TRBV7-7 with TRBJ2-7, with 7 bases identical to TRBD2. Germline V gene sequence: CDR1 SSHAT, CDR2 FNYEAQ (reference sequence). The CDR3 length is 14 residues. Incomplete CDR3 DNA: TGTGCTAGCAGCGAGGGCGGGGGTTCGTTCGAG. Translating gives CASSEGGGSFE. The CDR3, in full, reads CASSEGGGSFEQYF.

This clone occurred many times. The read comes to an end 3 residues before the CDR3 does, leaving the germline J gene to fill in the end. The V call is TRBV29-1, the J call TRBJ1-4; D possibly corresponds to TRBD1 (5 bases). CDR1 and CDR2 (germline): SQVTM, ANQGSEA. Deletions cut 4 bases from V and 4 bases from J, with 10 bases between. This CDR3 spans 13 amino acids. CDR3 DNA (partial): TGCAGCGTTGTCAGGGTCGGTAATGAAAAA. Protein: CSVVRVGNEK. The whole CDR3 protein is CSVVRVGNEKLFF. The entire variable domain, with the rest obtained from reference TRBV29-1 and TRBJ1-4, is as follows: SAVISQKPSRDICQRGTSLTIQCQVDSQVTMMFWYRQQPGQSLTLIATANQGSEATYESGFVIDKFPISRPNLTFSTLTVSNMSPEDSSIYLCSVVRVGNEKLFFGSGTQLSVL.

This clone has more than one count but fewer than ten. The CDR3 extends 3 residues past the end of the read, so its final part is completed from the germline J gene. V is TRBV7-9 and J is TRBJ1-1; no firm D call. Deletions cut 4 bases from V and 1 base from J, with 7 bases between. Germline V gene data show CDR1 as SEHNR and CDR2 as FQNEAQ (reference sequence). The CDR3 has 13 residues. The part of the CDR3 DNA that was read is TGTGCCAGCAGCTCCAATTGGAACACTGAA. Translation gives CASSSNWNTE. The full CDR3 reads CASSSNWNTEAFF.

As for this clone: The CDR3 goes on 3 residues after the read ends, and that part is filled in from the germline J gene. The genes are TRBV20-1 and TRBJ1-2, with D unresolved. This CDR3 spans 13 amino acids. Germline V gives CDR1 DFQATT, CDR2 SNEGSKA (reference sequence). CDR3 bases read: TGCAGTGCTAGAGATCTAAGAGGGTACGAC. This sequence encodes CSARDLRGYD. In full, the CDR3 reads CSARDLRGYDYTF.

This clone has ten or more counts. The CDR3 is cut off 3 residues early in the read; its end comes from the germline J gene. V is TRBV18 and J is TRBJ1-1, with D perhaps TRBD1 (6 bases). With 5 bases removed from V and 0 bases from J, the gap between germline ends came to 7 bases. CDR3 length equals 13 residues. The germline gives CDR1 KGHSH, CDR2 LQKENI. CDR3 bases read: TGTGCCAGCTCAAGGGGGATGAACACTGAA. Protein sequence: CASSRGMNTE. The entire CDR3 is CASSRGMNTEAFF.

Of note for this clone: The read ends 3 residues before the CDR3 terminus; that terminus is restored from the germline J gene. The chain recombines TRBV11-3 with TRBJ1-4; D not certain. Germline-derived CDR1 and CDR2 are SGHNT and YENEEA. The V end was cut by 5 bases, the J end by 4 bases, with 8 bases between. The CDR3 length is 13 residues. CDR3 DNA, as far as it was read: TGTGCCAGCAGCCTCCAGAGTAATGAAAAA. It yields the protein CASSLQSNEK. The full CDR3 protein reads CASSLQSNEKLFF.

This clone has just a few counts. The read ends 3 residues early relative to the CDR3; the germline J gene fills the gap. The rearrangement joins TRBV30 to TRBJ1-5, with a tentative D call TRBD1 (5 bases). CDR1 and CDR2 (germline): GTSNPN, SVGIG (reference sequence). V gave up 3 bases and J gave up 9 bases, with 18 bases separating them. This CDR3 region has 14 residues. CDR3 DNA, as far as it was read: TGTGCCTGGAGCGAGGGGAGGTTTAGCGGGCCC. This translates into CAWSEGRFSGP. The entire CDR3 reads CAWSEGRFSGPQHF.

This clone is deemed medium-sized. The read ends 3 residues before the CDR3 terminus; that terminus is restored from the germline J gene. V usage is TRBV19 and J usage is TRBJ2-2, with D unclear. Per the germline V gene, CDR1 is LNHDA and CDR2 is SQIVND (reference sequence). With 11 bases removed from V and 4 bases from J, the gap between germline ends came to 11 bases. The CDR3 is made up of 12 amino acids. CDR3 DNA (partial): TGTGCCGGCGAGGCGGTCACCGGGGAG. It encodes CAGEAVTGE. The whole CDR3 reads CAGEAVTGELFF.

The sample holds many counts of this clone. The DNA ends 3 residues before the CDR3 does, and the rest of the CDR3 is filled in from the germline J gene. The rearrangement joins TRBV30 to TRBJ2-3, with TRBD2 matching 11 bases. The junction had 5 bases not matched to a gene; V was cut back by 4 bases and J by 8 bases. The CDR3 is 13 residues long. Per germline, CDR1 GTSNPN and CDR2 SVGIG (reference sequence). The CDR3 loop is CAWTSGGFVTQYF. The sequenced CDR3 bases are TGTGCCTGGACTAGCGGGGGGTTTGTTACG.

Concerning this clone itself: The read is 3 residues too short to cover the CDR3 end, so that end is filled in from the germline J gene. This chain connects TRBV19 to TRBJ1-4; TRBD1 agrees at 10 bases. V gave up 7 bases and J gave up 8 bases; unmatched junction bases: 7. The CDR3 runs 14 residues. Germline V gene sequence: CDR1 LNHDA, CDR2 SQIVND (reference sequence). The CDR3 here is CASMRTGGSEKLFF. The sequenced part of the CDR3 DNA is TGTGCCAGTATGCGGACAGGGGGGAGCGAAAAA.

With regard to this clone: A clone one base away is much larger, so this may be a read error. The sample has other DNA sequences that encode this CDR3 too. CDR3 bases read: TGCGCCAGCAGCTTATTCCCAGGACAGCTG. Translated, it gives CASSLFPGQL. The complete CDR3 protein is CASSLFPGQLAFF. J is TRBJ1-1 and V is TRBV7-8; D possibly corresponds to TRBD1 (6 bases). The read falls 3 residues short of the CDR3 end, and the missing part is taken from the germline J gene. The CDR3 is 13 residues long. The V gene's germline CDR1 is SGHVS and CDR2 FQNEAQ.

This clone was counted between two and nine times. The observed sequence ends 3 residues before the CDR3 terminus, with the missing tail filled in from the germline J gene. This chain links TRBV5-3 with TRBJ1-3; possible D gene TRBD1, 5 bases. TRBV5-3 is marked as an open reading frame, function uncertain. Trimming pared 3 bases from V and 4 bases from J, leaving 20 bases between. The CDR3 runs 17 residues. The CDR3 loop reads CARSCREVGTLGNTIYF. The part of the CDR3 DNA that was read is TGTGCCAGAAGCTGCCGTGAAGTGGGGACTTTAGGAAACACC.

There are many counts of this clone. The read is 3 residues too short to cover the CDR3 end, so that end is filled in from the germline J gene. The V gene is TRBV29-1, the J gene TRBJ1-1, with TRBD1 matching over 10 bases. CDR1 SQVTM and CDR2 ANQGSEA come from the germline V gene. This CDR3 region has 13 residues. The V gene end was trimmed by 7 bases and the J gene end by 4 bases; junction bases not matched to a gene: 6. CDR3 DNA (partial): TGCAGCGCCAGGACAGGGGGGGTCACTGAA. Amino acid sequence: CSARTGGVTE. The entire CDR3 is CSARTGGVTEAFF.

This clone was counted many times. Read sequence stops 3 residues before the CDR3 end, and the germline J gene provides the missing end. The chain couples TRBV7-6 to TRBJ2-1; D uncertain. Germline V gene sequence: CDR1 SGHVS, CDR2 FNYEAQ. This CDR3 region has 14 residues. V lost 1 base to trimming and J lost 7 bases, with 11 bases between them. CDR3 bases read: TGTGCCAGCAGCTTAGGTGGCTTGAGAAATGAG. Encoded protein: CASSLGGLRNE. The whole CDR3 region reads CASSLGGLRNEQFF.

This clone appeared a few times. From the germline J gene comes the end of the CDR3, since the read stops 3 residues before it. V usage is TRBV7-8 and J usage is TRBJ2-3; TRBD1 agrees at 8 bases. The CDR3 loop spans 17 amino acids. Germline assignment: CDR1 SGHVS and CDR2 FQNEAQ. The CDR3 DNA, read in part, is TGTGCCAGCAGCTTAGCCTTCTATCAGGGGGCGAAAGAGACG. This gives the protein CASSLAFYQGAKET. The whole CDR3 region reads CASSLAFYQGAKETQYF.

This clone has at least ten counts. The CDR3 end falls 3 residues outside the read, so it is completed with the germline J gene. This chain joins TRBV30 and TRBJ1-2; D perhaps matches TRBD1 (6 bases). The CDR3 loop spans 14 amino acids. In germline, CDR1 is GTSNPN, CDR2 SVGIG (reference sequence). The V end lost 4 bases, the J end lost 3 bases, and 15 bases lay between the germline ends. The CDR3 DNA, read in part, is TGTGCCTGGACCCCCTTCACAGGGTACTATGGC. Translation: CAWTPFTGYYG. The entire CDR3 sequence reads CAWTPFTGYYGYTF. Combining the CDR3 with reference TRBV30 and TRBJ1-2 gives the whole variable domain SQTIHQWPATLVQPVGSPLSLECTVEGTSNPNLYWYRQAAGRGLQLLFYSVGIGQISSEVPQNLSASRPQDRQFILSSKKLLLSDSGFYLCAWTPFTGYYGYTFGSGTRLTVV.

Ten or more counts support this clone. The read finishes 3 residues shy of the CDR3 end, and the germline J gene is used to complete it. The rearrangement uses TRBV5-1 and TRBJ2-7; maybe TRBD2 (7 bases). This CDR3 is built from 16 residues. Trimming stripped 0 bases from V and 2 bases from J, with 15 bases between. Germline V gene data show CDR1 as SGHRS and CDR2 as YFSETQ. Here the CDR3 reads CASSLDPGGPTYEQYF. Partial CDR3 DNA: TGCGCCAGCAGCTTGGATCCCGGGGGGCCCACCTACGAG. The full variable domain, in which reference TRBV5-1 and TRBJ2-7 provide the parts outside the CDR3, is KAGVTQTPRYLIKTRGQQVTLSCSPISGHRSVSWYQQTPGQGLQFLFEYFSETQRNKGNFPGRFSGRQFSNSRSEMNVSTLELGDSALYLCASSLDPGGPTYEQYFGPGTRLTVT.

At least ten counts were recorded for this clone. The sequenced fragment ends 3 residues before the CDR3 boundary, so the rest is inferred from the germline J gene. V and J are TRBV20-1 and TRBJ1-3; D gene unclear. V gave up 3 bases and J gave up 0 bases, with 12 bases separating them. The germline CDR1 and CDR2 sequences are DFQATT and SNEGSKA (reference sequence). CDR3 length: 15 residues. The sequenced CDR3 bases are TGCAGTGCTAGCCGGGGAGGGAGCTCTGGAAACACC. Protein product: CSASRGGSSGNT. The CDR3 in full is CSASRGGSSGNTIYF.

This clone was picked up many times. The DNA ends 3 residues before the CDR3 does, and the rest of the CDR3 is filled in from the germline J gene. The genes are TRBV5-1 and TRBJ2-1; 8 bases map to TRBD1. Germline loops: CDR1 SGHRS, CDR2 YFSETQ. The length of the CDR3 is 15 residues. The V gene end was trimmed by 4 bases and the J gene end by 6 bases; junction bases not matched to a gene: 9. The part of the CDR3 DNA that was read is TGCGCCAGCAGCCCCCCCGGGACAGGAGGCAATGAG. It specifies CASSPPGTGGNE. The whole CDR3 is CASSPPGTGGNEQFF.

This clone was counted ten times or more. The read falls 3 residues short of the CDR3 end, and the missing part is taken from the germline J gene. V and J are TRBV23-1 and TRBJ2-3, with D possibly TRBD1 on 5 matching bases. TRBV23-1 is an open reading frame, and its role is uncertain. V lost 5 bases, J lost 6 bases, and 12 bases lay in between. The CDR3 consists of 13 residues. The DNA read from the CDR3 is TGCGCCAGCAGTAACCTTGGGGCGGATACG. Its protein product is CASSNLGADT. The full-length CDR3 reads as CASSNLGADTQYF.

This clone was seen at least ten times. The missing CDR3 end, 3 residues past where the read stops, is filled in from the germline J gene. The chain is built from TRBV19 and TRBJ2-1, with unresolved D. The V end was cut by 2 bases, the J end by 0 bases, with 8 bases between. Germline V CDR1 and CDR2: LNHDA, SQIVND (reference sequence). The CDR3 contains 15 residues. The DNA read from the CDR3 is TGTGCCAGTAGTATACTAGGAAGCTCCTACAATGAG. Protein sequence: CASSILGSSYNE. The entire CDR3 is CASSILGSSYNEQFF.

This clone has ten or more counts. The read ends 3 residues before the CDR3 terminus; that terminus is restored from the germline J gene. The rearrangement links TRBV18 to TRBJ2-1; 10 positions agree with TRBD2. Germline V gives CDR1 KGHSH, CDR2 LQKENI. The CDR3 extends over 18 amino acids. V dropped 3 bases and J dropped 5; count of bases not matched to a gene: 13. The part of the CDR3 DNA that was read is TGTGCCAGCTCACCTAGAAGCCCTAGCGGGGGAGTAAACAATGAG. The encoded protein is CASSPRSPSGGVNNE. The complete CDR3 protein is CASSPRSPSGGVNNEQFF.

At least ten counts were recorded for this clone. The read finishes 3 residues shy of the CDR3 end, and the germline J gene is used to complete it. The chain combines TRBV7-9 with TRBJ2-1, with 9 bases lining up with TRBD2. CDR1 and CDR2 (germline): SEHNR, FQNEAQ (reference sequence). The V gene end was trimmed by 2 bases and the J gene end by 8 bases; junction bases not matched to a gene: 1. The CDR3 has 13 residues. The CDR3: CASSLRTSDEQFF. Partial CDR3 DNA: TGTGCCAGCAGCTTAAGGACTAGCGATGAG.

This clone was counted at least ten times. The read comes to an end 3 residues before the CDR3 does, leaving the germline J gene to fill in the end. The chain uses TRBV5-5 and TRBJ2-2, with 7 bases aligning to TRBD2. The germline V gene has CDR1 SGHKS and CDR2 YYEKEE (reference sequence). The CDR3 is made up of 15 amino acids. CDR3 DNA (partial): TGTGCCAGCAGCACCCAGCCGGGGACTAATGAAAAG. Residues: CASSTQPGTNEK. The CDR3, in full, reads CASSTQPGTNEKLFF.

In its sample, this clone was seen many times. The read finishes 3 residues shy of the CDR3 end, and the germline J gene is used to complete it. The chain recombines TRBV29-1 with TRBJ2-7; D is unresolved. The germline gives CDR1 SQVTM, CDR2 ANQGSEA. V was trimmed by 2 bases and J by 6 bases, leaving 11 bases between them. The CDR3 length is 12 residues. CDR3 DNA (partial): TGCAGCGTTGAACTCGGTAGTTCCGAG. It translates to CSVELGSSE. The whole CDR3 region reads CSVELGSSEQYF.